This T cell receptor beta chain came from a study of blood T cell repertoires in COVID-19. Participant age was roughly 18 to 95 years, and participants resided in roughly 25 US areas. Methods used by the authors: Cell counts per sample came from amplifying reference gene primers. The repertoire was sequenced with immunoSEQ multiplex PCR; TCRdb's copy has only in-frame clones and lacks some. That table furnishes V, J and clone size, whereas the DNA furnished D and trimming. Of some 330,000 clones in the sample, approximately 88% were seen once. Trimming took 4 bases from V and 2 from J, leaving 19 bases between them. The germline V gene encodes CDR1 KGHDR and CDR2 SFDVKD. This CDR3 is built from 17 residues.

This chain connects TRBV24-1 to TRBJ1-2; D perhaps matches TRBD1 (6 bases). The clonotype originates from a man in his thirties or forties who had recovered from COVID-19. The sample consisted of PBMCs or T cells enriched from blood (not recorded which). The CDR3 DNA follows: TGTGCCACCAGTGACGGGACAAAGACTTCCTTCAACTATGGCTACACCTTC. Amino acid sequence: CATSDGTKTSFNYGYTF.